These 26 T cell receptor beta chains were all obtained from the same sample, sequenced in a study of OX40 agonist ivuxolimab in advanced cancers. Sequencing used immunoSEQ multiplex PCR; TCRdb keeps in-frame clones, though not all of them. The sample carries about 97,000 clones, around 85% recorded once. The sequencing here drew on CD4+ or CD8+ T cells sorted from blood, taken in a trial of the OX40 agonist ivuxolimab. The origin of the receptors is an adult with an advanced solid tumor such as melanoma, head and neck, liver or kidney cancer.

This clone was counted once. This rearrangement joins TRBV7-6 to TRBJ1-1; no definite D call. Trimming stripped 5 bases from V and 1 base from J, with 8 bases between. CDR1 is SGHVS and CDR2 is FNYEAQ in the germline V gene. The CDR3 runs to 13 residues. CDR3 loop: CASSVGWNTEAFF. As DNA, the CDR3 is TGTGCCAGCAGCGTAGGGTGGAACACTGAAGCTTTCTTT.

This chain links TRBV18 with TRBJ2-5, with a tentative D call TRBD2 (6 bases). Looked up from germline, CDR1 is KGHSH and CDR2 is LQKENI. The CDR3 is made up of 14 amino acids. V dropped 3 bases and J dropped 3 bases, with 11 bases sitting between them. In nucleotides, the CDR3 is TGTGCCAGCTCACCTCGGGAGTGGAAAGAGACCCAGTACTTC. Protein: CASSPREWKETQYF.

This chain connects TRBV6-5 to TRBJ1-4; TRBD1 matches 8 bases. V lost 5 bases to trimming and J lost 11 bases; unmatched junction nucleotides: 10. The CDR3 consists of 14 residues. The V gene's germline CDR1 is MNHEY and CDR2 SVGAGI. CDR3 protein: CASSPTGEVRKLFF. The CDR3 DNA is TGTGCCAGCAGTCCGACAGGGGAGGTACGGAAACTGTTTTTT.

The chain links TRBV5-1 to TRBJ1-4; D remains ambiguous. There are 16 residues in the CDR3. In germline, CDR1 is SGHRS, CDR2 YFSETQ. Trimming pared 0 bases from V and 7 bases from J, leaving 16 bases between. In nucleotides, the CDR3 is TGCGCCAGCAGCTTGGGACTCGCTAGGGTCGGTGAAAAACTGTTTTTT. Translated: CASSLGLARVGEKLFF.

This clone was detected a few times. Other nucleotide sequences from this sample produce the same CDR3. In DNA form, the CDR3 reads TGTGCCAGTAGTATAGGACAGGGTAAACCCTACGAGCAGTACTTC. Its translation: CASSIGQGKPYEQYF. The chain carries TRBV19 and TRBJ2-7; 7 positions match TRBD1. Germline V CDR1 and CDR2: LNHDA, SQIVND (reference sequence). The CDR3 spans 15 residues. Trimming removed 1 base from V and 2 bases from J; junction bases left unmatched: 5.

This chain uses TRBV5-1 with TRBJ2-2; 9 bases are a match to TRBD1. The germline V gene has CDR1 SGHRS and CDR2 YFSETQ. This CDR3 region has 16 residues. With V trimmed by 3 bases and J by 7 bases, 10 bases remained unmatched. The CDR3 nucleotides read TGCGCCAGCAGCTCCCATTCCGGGACAGGGTTCGGGGAGCTGTTTTTT. It encodes CASSSHSGTGFGELFF.

The gene calls are TRBV6-5 and TRBJ1-3; no firm D call. This CDR3 is built from 15 residues. V was shortened by 6 bases and J by 4 bases, with 16 bases between the two germline ends. The V gene's germline CDR1 is MNHEY and CDR2 SVGAGI. The CDR3 nucleotides read TGTGCCAGCAGACAAGCCGCCGGGCCCGGAAACACCATATATTTT. This gives the protein CASRQAAGPGNTIYF.

The chain has TRBV9 and TRBJ2-7; no clear D gene. This CDR3 has 14 amino acids. Trimming took off 0 bases at V and 0 bases at J, with 7 bases between the two ends. Looked up from germline, CDR1 is SGDLS and CDR2 is YYNGEE. The CDR3 DNA follows: TGTGCCAGCAGCGTAGAATTGAGCTCCTACGAGCAGTACTTC. Its protein is CASSVELSSYEQYF. Variable domain in full (rest from reference TRBV9 and TRBJ2-7): DSGVTQTPKHLITATGQRVTLRCSPRSGDLSVYWYQQSLDQGLQFLIQYYNGEERAKGNILERFSAQQFPDLHSELNLSSLELGDSALYFCASSVELSSYEQYFGPGTRLTVT.

This chain connects TRBV14 to TRBJ1-2; D is uncertain. Germline V CDR1 and CDR2: SGHDN, FVKESK. The V end was cut by 4 bases, the J end by 4 bases, with 16 bases between. The CDR3 has 15 amino acids. Here the CDR3 DNA reads TGTGCCAGCAGCCCTATTGATGCGGCGCCCTATGGCTACACCTTC. Translation gives CASSPIDAAPYGYTF.

The rearrangement joins TRBV18 to TRBJ2-1; 9 bases are a match to TRBD2. This CDR3 has 15 residues. Germline loops: CDR1 KGHSH, CDR2 LQKENI. J lost 6 bases, V lost 5 bases, and 8 bases had no gene match. CDR3 loop: CASSAPGLALNEQFF. The CDR3 nucleotides read TGTGCCAGCTCAGCCCCGGGACTAGCACTCAATGAGCAGTTCTTC.

The V and J genes are TRBV14 and TRBJ1-1, with D tentatively TRBD1 (6 bases). This CDR3 is 14 amino acids long. Trimming pared 4 bases from V and 0 bases from J, leaving 9 bases between. In germline, CDR1 is SGHDN, CDR2 FVKESK. CDR3 nucleotides: TGTGCCAGCAGCCGGGACACCATGAACACTGAAGCTTTCTTT. The encoded protein is CASSRDTMNTEAFF.

The J gene is TRBJ2-1, the V gene TRBV30, with D perhaps given as TRBD1 or TRBD2 (6 bases each). This CDR3 is built from 13 residues. CDR1 and CDR2 from the germline V gene are GTSNPN and SVGIG (reference sequence). Between the trimmed V and J ends, which lost 3 bases and 4 bases, there was a span of 10 bases. The CDR3 DNA reads TGTGCCTGGAGCACAGGGAGGTACAATGAGCAGTTCTTC. This codes for CAWSTGRYNEQFF.

The chain joins TRBV6-5 to TRBJ2-1; 7 bases map to TRBD1. The trim removed 3 bases at V and 12 bases at J, leaving 8 bases unmatched. The length of the CDR3 is 13 residues. Germline V gene data show CDR1 as MNHEY and CDR2 as SVGAGI. CDR3 DNA sequence: TGTGCCAGCAGTTATTATACAGGGGAAGGGCAGTTCTTC. Protein: CASSYYTGEGQFF.

The CDR3 bases are TGCGCCAGCAGGAATGGGGCAGGCACAGATACGCAGTATTTT. Protein: CASRNGAGTDTQYF. J is TRBJ2-3 and V is TRBV5-1, with D maybe TRBD1 (5 bases). This CDR3 is built from 14 residues. V lost 5 bases and J 1 base, leaving 11 bases between the germline ends. Germline CDR1 reads SGHRS; CDR2 reads YFSETQ.

The chain couples TRBV6-1 to TRBJ1-1; D is unclear. Germline CDR1 reads MNHNS; CDR2 reads SASEGT. The CDR3 is made up of 12 amino acids. V lost 0 bases and J lost 5, with 4 bases in between. CDR3 sequence (DNA): TGTGCCAGCAGTGAAGCGCTGACTGAAGCTTTCTTT. It is translated as CASSEALTEAFF.

CDR3 DNA: TGTGCCAGCAGTTACGGGGAGGGTAATCGAGTGGAGCAGTACTTC. Protein: CASSYGEGNRVEQYF. V and J are TRBV6-6 and TRBJ2-7, with 7 positions matching TRBD2. Germline CDR1 reads MNHNY; CDR2 reads SVGAGI (reference sequence). CDR3 length: 15 residues. With V trimmed by 2 bases and J by 7 bases, 11 bases remained unmatched.

The rearrangement joins TRBV5-1 to TRBJ1-5; D is ambiguous. The CDR3 runs 15 residues. The ends were cut back, 0 bases at V and 2 bases at J, with 9 bases in the middle. CDR1 SGHRS and CDR2 YFSETQ come from the germline V gene. In DNA, the CDR3 is TGCGCCAGCAGCTTGGAAGGGTATGGCAATCAGCCCCAGCATTTT. Translating gives CASSLEGYGNQPQHF.

The J gene is TRBJ2-3, the V gene TRBV19, with a possible D match to TRBD1 (6 bases). Germline CDR1 reads LNHDA; CDR2 reads SQIVND (reference sequence). V gave up 5 bases and J gave up 0 bases, with 12 bases separating them. The CDR3 sequence is 15 residues long. The CDR3: CASSPDSLSTDTQYF. The CDR3 DNA is TGTGCCAGTAGTCCGGACAGCCTTAGCACAGATACGCAGTATTTT.

The genes are TRBV11-3 and TRBJ1-2, with D unresolved. Between the trimmed V and J ends, which lost 1 base and 10 bases, there was a span of 10 bases. The CDR3 sequence is 12 residues long. Germline V gene lookup returns CDR1 SGHNT and CDR2 YENEEA. CDR3 sequence reads: CASSLVGGDYTF. The CDR3 nucleotides read TGTGCCAGCAGCTTAGTTGGTGGGGACTACACCTTC. The variable domain in full, with the rest retrieved from reference TRBV11-3 and TRBJ1-2, is EAGVVQSPRYKIIEKKQPVAFWCNPISGHNTLYWYLQNLGQGPELLIRYENEEAVDDSQLPKDRFSAERLKGVDSTLKIQPAELGDSAVYLCASSLVGGDYTFGSGTRLTVV.

The genes are TRBV7-2 and TRBJ2-7; D gene ambiguous. V was clipped by 1 base and J by 1 base, with 11 bases between them. Germline values: CDR1 SGHTA, CDR2 FQGNSA. The CDR3 length is 15 residues. CDR3 loop: CASSLGGASSYEQYF. The CDR3 nucleotides read TGTGCCAGCAGCTTAGGAGGAGCGTCGTCCTACGAGCAGTACTTC.

This chain links TRBV27 with TRBJ1-2, with D maybe TRBD1 (5 bases). There are 13 residues in the CDR3. Germline loops: CDR1 MNHEY, CDR2 SMNVEV (reference sequence). V was pared by 3 bases and J by 8 bases, with 13 bases between. The CDR3 loop reads CASSLTRAHGYTF. CDR3 nucleotide sequence: TGTGCCAGCAGTTTGACCAGGGCCCACGGCTACACCTTC.

J is TRBJ2-7 and V is TRBV18, with D hard to call. Germline loops: CDR1 KGHSH, CDR2 LQKENI. Between the trimmed V and J ends, which lost 0 bases and 8 bases, there was a span of 11 bases. This CDR3 contains 13 residues. CDR3 sequence reads: CASSPPAGVQQYF. The CDR3 DNA reads as TGTGCCAGCTCACCACCGGCAGGAGTTCAGCAGTACTTC.

This chain uses TRBV6-6 with TRBJ1-4, with 11 nucleotides matching TRBD1. The CDR3 contains 15 residues. Germline lookup yields CDR1 MNHNY and CDR2 SVGAGI (reference sequence). J lost 10 bases, V lost 6 bases, and 10 bases had no gene match. DNA for the CDR3: TGTGCCAGCAGACTGGGACAGGGGGATGCAGGAAAACTGTTTTTT. It translates to CASRLGQGDAGKLFF.

The chain employs TRBV23-1 and TRBJ1-4; 8 nucleotides align to TRBD1. TRBV23-1 is given ORF status, its function remaining uncertain. The CDR3 is 16 amino acids. J was trimmed by 5 bases and V by 0 bases; bases with no gene match: 5. The DNA of the CDR3 is TGCGCCAGCAGTCAATCGGCGGGACAGGAGAATGAAAAACTGTTTTTT. Residues: CASSQSAGQENEKLFF.

The chain couples TRBV6-5 to TRBJ1-4, with TRBD1 matching over 8 bases. CDR3 size: 13 residues. Germline CDR1 MNHEY, CDR2 SVGAGI. V shed 4 bases, J shed 10 bases, and the junction held 5 bases outside the gene matches. CDR3 region: CASSLGTGGKLFF. CDR3 in DNA: TGTGCCAGCAGTTTGGGAACAGGGGGAAAACTGTTTTTT.

V gene TRBV7-2 combines with J gene TRBJ2-7; 12 positions match TRBD2. The trim removed 3 bases at V and 7 bases at J, leaving 4 bases unmatched. The CDR3 totals 14 residues. Per the germline V gene, CDR1 is SGHTA and CDR2 is FQGNSA. CDR3 DNA sequence: TGTGCCAGCAGCTTCTTCGGACTAGCGGGGGAGCAGTACTTC. It specifies CASSFFGLAGEQYF.